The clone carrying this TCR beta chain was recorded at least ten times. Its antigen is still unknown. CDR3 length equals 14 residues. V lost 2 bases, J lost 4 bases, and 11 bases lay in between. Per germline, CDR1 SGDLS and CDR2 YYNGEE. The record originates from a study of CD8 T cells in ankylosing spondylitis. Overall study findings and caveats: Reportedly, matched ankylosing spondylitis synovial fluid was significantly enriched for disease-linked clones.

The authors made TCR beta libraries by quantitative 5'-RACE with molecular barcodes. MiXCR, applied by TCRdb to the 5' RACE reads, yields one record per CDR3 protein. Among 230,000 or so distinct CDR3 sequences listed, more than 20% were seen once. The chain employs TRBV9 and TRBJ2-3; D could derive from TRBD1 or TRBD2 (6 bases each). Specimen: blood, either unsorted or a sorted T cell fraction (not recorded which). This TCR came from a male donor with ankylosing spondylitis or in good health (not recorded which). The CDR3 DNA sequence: TGTGCCAGCAGCGTTAAGGGGGGACCAGATACGCAGTATTTT. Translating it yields CASSVKGGPDTQYF. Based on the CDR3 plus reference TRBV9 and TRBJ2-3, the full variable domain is DSGVTQTPKHLITATGQRVTLRCSPRSGDLSVYWYQQSLDQGLQFLIQYYNGEERAKGNILERFSAQQFPDLHSELNLSSLELGDSALYFCASSVKGGPDTQYFGPGTRLTVL.